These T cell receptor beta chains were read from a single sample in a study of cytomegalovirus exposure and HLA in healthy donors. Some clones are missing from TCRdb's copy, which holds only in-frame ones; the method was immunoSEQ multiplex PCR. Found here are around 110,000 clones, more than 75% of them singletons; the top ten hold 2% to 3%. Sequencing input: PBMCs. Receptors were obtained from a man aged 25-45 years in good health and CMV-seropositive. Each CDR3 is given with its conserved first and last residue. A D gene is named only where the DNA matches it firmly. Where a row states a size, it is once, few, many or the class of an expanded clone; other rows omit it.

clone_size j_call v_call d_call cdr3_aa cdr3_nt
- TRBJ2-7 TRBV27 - CASSLTLLSSYEQYF TGTGCCAGCAGTTTAACCCTACTTAGCTCCTACGAGCAGTACTTC
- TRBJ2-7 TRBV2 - CASSGEQGNTAYEQYF TGTGCCAGCAGTGGGGAACAGGGTAACACTGCCTACGAGCAGTACTTC
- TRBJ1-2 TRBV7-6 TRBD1 CASSFRTGGIIGYTF TGTGCCAGCAGCTTTAGGACAGGGGGTATTATTGGCTACACCTTC
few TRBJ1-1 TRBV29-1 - CSVALLGNTEAFF TGCAGCGTCGCCCTCCTAGGGAACACTGAAGCTTTCTTT
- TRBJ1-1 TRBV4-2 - CASSKSFRYPEAFF TGTGCCAGCAGCAAAAGTTTCAGGTACCCTGAAGCTTTCTTT
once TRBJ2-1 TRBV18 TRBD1 CASSLDRGGEQFF TGTGCCAGCTCACTTGACAGGGGCGGGGAGCAGTTCTTC
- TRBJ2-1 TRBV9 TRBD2 CASSANSGGGAVGSYNEQFF TGTGCCAGCAGCGCTAACTCGGGCGGGGGGGCTGTAGGCTCCTACAATGAGCAGTTCTTC
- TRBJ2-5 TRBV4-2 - CASSQDRELFYMTQYF TGTGCCAGCAGCCAAGATAGGGAGCTTTTCTATATGACCCAGTACTTC
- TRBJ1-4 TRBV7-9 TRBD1 CASTWTGGEKLFF TGTGCCAGCACATGGACAGGGGGGGAAAAACTGTTTTTT
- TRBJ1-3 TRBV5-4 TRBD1 CASSWGTGFSGNTIYF TGTGCCAGCAGCTGGGGGACAGGTTTCTCTGGAAACACCATATATTTT